Below, 11 T cell receptor beta chains from the same sample are listed, as sequenced in a study of T cell repertoires in cytomegalovirus infection (dated by TCRdb to the late 2010s). These receptors lack a known antigen. The treatment or condition label of this sample denotes: in vitro stimulation with specific CMV peptide epitopes to enrich CMV-specific T cells. For sequencing, an Illumina HiSeq 1500 was employed. TCRdb applied fastp at Q25 and MiXCR to the public reads, then kept only in-frame beta chains. Duplicate CDR3 protein sequences are folded into a single record with the most common DNA and genes. The sample records roughly 920,000 distinct CDR3 sequences, approximately 32% of which are singletons. The ten top clones hold about an eighth of the sample. The sample here was cultured CD8+ T cells from PBMCs, taken from culture after CMV antigen stimulation. The receptors were gathered from a human donor in good health (CMV status not recorded). Some clones in this sample may be carry-over from other donors' samples.

This rearrangement joins TRBV4-1 to TRBJ1-1; no reliable D call. The CDR3 length is 12 residues. V shed 5 bases and J shed 6 bases, with 10 bases lying between them. Germline values: CDR1 MGHRA, CDR2 YSYEKL. The chain's CDR3 is CASSSAVAEAFF. CDR3 nucleotide sequence: TGCGCCAGCAGCTCCGCGGTGGCTGAAGCTTTCTTT.

The rearrangement joins TRBV12-3 or TRBV12-4 to TRBJ2-5, with D maybe TRBD2 (6 bases). This CDR3 region has 18 residues. V lost 4 bases and J 1 base, leaving 22 bases between the germline ends. The CDR3: CASSSVDQDYPFQETQYF. In nucleotides, the CDR3 is TGTGCCAGCAGTTCTGTGGACCAGGACTACCCCTTCCAAGAGACCCAGTACTTC.

The chain is built from TRBV6-1 and TRBJ2-3; D may be TRBD2 (5 bases). Germline values: CDR1 MNHNS, CDR2 SASEGT. V lost 2 bases, J lost 0 bases, and 6 bases lay in between. This CDR3 is built from 14 residues. The CDR3 region is CASSEWTSTDTQYF. CDR3 nucleotide sequence: TGTGCCAGCAGTGAATGGACTAGCACAGATACGCAGTATTTT.

The V and J genes are TRBV10-3 and TRBJ2-5, with 9 positions matching TRBD1. The germline V gene has CDR1 ENHRY and CDR2 SYGVKD. The CDR3 contains 15 residues. The V and J ends lost 6 bases and 2 bases, in that order; junction bases with no gene match: 7. The DNA of the CDR3 is TGTGCCATCAGGGGGGACAGGGACGTTCAAGAGACCCAGTACTTC. Protein product: CAIRGDRDVQETQYF.

This clonotype was seen at least ten times. V and J are TRBV5-4 and TRBJ2-1, with 11 bases fitting TRBD1. This CDR3 region has 14 residues. Germline V gives CDR1 SGHNT, CDR2 YYREEE (reference sequence). V shed 0 bases and J 8 bases; nucleotides not matched to a gene: 1. The CDR3 nucleotides read TGTGCCAGCAGCTTGGGGACAGGGGGCGATGAGCAGTTCTTC. The encoded protein is CASSLGTGGDEQFF. The variable domain in full, completed from reference TRBV5-4 and TRBJ2-1, reads ETGVTQSPTHLIKTRGQQVTLRCSSQSGHNTVSWYQQALGQGPQFIFQYYREEENGRGNFPPRFSGLQFPNYSSELNVNALELDDSALYLCASSLGTGGDEQFFGPGTRLTVL.

This clonotype was counted between two and nine times. The CDR3 is CASSYPAQGNGYTF. In nucleotides, the CDR3 is TGTGCCAGCAGTTACCCGGCCCAGGGGAATGGCTACACCTTC. The chain joins TRBV12-3 or TRBV12-4 to TRBJ1-2; TRBD1 might be the D (6 bases). There are 14 residues in the CDR3. V lost 4 bases, J lost 6 bases, and 15 bases lay in between.

The chain has TRBV27 and TRBJ1-2; tentative D call: TRBD1 (5 bases). V lost 6 bases to trimming and J lost 4 bases, with 12 bases between them. The germline V gene has CDR1 MNHEY and CDR2 SMNVEV (reference sequence). The CDR3 totals 13 residues. The CDR3 region is CASRPLGVYGYTF. DNA for the CDR3: TGTGCCAGCAGGCCCCTAGGGGTCTATGGCTACACCTTC.

This clonotype was seen only a few times. J is TRBJ2-7 and V is TRBV2, with 11 bases identical to TRBD1. The CDR3 sequence is 13 residues long. The V gene end was trimmed by 6 bases and the J gene end by 6 bases; junction bases not matched to a gene: 4. Germline-derived CDR1 and CDR2 are SNHLY and FYNNEI. CDR3 region: CASRDRGRLEQYF. DNA of the CDR3: TGTGCCAGCAGGGACAGGGGGCGGCTCGAGCAGTACTTC.

This clonotype was counted at least ten times. This chain connects TRBV7-6 to TRBJ2-5; 11 nucleotides line up with TRBD2. Germline values: CDR1 SGHVS, CDR2 FNYEAQ. The CDR3 consists of 15 residues. Losses at the gene ends were 5 bases for V and 5 bases for J; bases not matched to a gene: 7. The CDR3 sequence: CASSHTSGGMETQYF. In DNA form, the CDR3 reads TGTGCCAGCAGCCACACTAGCGGGGGTATGGAGACCCAGTACTTC.

This clonotype was picked up many times. The chain joins TRBV7-6 to TRBJ2-1; D unresolved. The CDR3 length is 12 residues. The germline V gene encodes CDR1 SGHVS and CDR2 FNYEAQ. Trimming removed 5 bases from V and 7 bases from J, with 9 bases in between. The CDR3 protein is CASSLPLNEQFF. The CDR3, as DNA: TGTGCCAGCAGCCTACCGTTGAATGAGCAGTTCTTC. Full variable domain (rest looked up from reference TRBV7-6 and TRBJ2-1): GAGVSQSPRYKVTKRGQDVALRCDPISGHVSLYWYRQALGQGPEFLTYFNYEAQQDKSGLPNDRFSAERPEGSISTLTIQRTEQRDSAMYRCASSLPLNEQFFGPGTRLTVL.

This clonotype was picked up a small number of times. This chain joins TRBV7-9 and TRBJ1-1; D is possibly TRBD1 (6 bases). This CDR3 comprises 13 residues. CDR1 and CDR2 (germline): SEHNR, FQNEAQ (reference sequence). The ends were cut back, 5 bases at V and 2 bases at J, with 9 bases in the middle. For the CDR3, the DNA is TGTGCCAGCAGCGACAGGAGTAACACTGAAGCTTTCTTT. Its translation: CASSDRSNTEAFF.